This T cell receptor (beta chain) comes out of a study of blood T cell repertoires in COVID-19. Turning to the study itself: The United States, Italy and Spain supplied acute and convalescent COVID-19 samples. Sources were T cells, B-cell-depleted T cells, or PBMCs; the material itself was cDNA or gDNA.

One Seattle source followed patients from active infection through their disease course. With 3 bases removed from V and 3 bases from J, the gap between germline ends came to 12 bases. The CDR3 length is 14 residues. Germline V lookup: CDR1 SGHTA, CDR2 FQGNSA. Source study methods: Scientists estimated how many nucleated cells there were by amplifying reference gene primers. Generated by immunoSEQ multiplex PCR, the TCRdb table keeps only in-frame clones and is missing some. V, J and clone size derive from that table, while D and trimming were established from the DNA sequence. The top ten hold roughly an eighth of the sample, which has about 150,000 clones, approximately 92% seen once.

The V call is TRBV7-2, the J call TRBJ2-7; D ambiguous. Material for sequencing was peripheral blood. The receptor was derived from a man aged 18 to 30 with COVID-19, enrolled during active disease. CDR3 bases: TGTGCCAGCAGCTTGAGGTCTGCGGTCTACGAGCAGTACTTC. It is translated as CASSLRSAVYEQYF.